This T cell receptor beta chain derives from a study of cytomegalovirus exposure and HLA in healthy donors. A multiplex PCR was run with 60 Vbeta primers and 13 Jbeta primers. Clones were read by immunoSEQ multiplex PCR, and TCRdb kept only the in-frame ones, dropping some. Of 100,000 to 150,000 clones listed, 75% to 85% are singletons. V lost 6 bases and J lost 0, with 9 bases in between. The length of the CDR3 is 13 residues. Germline V gene data show CDR1 as SGHDN and CDR2 as FVKESK. The sequence came from a male donor in good health and CMV-seronegative. The sample comprised PBMCs. The V and J genes are TRBV14 and TRBJ2-7; tentative D call: TRBD1 (5 bases). The CDR3 DNA reads as TGTGCCAGCAGTCGACAGAGCTCCTACGAGCAGTACTTC. It is translated as CASSRQSSYEQYF.